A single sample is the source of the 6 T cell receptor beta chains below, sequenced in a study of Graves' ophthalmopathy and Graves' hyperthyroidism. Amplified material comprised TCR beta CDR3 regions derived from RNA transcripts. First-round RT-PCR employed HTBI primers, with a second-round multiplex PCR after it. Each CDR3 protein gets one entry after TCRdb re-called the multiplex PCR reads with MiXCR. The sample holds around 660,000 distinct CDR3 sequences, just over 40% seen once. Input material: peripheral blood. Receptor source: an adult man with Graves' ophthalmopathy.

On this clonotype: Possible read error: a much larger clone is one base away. The CDR3 sequence: CASKLINTEAFF. The CDR3 nucleotides read TGTGCCAGCAAACTTATAAACACTGAAGCTTTCTTT. The chain uses TRBV2 and TRBJ1-1, with D hard to call. CDR1 and CDR2 from the germline V gene are SNHLY and FYNNEI. The germline V and J ends were trimmed by 7 bases and 2 bases, with 8 bases remaining between them. The CDR3 consists of 12 residues.

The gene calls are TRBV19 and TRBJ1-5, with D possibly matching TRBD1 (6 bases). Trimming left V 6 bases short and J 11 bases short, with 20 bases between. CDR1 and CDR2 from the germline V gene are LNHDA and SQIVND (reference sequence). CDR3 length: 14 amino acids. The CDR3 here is CASRAGAVRETQHF. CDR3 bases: TGTGCCAGTAGGGCAGGGGCAGTGAGGGAGACCCAGCATTTT.

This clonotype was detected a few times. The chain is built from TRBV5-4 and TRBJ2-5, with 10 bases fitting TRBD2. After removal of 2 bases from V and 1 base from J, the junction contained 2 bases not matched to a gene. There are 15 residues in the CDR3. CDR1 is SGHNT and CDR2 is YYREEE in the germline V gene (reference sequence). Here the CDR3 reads CASSFRTSGQETQYF. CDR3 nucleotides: TGTGCCAGCAGCTTTCGGACTAGCGGCCAAGAGACCCAGTACTTC.

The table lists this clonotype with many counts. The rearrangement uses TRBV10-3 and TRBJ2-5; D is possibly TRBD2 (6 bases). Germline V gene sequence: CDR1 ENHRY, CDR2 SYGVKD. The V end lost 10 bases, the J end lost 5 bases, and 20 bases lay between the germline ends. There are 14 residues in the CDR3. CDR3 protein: CASRTGLPGETQYF. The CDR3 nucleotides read TGTGCCAGCAGGACGGGACTCCCCGGCGAGACCCAGTACTTC.

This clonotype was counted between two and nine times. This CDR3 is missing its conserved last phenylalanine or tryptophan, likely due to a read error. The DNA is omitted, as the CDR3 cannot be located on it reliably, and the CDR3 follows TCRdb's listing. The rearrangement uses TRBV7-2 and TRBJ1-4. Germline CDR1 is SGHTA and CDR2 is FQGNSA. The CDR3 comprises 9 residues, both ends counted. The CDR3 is CASRMQEIY.

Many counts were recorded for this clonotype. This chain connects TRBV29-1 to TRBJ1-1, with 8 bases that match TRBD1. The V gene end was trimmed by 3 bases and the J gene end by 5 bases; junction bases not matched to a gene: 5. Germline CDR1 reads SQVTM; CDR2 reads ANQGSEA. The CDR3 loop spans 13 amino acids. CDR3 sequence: CSVEAQGDTEAFF. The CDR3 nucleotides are TGCAGCGTTGAGGCACAGGGGGATACTGAAGCTTTCTTT.